The 5 T cell receptor beta chains in this list originate from one sample, sequenced in a study of CD8 T cells in ankylosing spondylitis. What these receptors recognize is not known. TCRdb re-called the 5' RACE reads through MiXCR, storing one row per CDR3 protein. Of 130,000 or so distinct CDR3 sequences in the sample, more than 15% were seen once. General observations from the study: The study identified a TCR beta motif of several highly homologous variants that appeared characteristic of ankylosing spondylitis blood.

The sample was blood, either unsorted or a sorted T cell fraction (not recorded which). The origin of the receptors is a male donor with ankylosing spondylitis.

The chain recombines TRBV7-9 with TRBJ2-1, with D perhaps TRBD2 (6 bases). From germline, CDR1 is SEHNR and CDR2 FQNEAQ (reference sequence). V lost 3 bases and J 0 bases, leaving 12 bases between the germline ends. The CDR3 contains 16 residues. The CDR3 loop reads CASSFYRDSSYNEQFF. Written as DNA, the CDR3 is TGTGCCAGCAGCTTTTACCGGGACTCCTCCTACAATGAGCAGTTCTTC.

This chain connects TRBV24-1 to TRBJ1-5, with D perhaps matching TRBD1 (6 bases). The CDR3 loop spans 13 amino acids. V lost 8 bases and J 8 bases, leaving 15 bases between the germline ends. Germline CDR1 and CDR2: KGHDR and SFDVKD. The CDR3: CATMGHQGEPQHF. The DNA for the CDR3 is TGTGCCACCATGGGACATCAGGGAGAGCCCCAGCATTTT.

This clonotype was counted only a few times. V is TRBV24-1 and J is TRBJ2-1; TRBD2 agrees at 8 bases. CDR3 length equals 14 residues. V shed 6 bases and J 7 bases; nucleotides not matched to a gene: 7. CDR1 is KGHDR and CDR2 is SFDVKD in the germline V gene. The CDR3 loop is CATSPAGVVNEQFF. CDR3 in DNA: TGTGCCACCAGTCCAGCGGGAGTAGTTAATGAGCAGTTCTTC.

This clonotype turned up a few times. The chain has TRBV28 and TRBJ2-7, with D possibly TRBD1 on 6 matching bases. CDR1 is MDHEN and CDR2 is SYDVKM in the germline V gene. The CDR3 sequence is 15 residues long. Trimming stripped 5 bases from V and 5 bases from J, with 19 bases between. In DNA form, the CDR3 reads TGTGCCAGCAGTCCTCCGTCCGGGACACTCGACGAGCAGTACTTC. Its protein product is CASSPPSGTLDEQYF.

The chain uses TRBV15 and TRBJ2-3; 7 bases agree with TRBD2. Germline-derived CDR1 and CDR2 are LNHNV and YYDKDF (reference sequence). This CDR3 comprises 17 residues. After removal of 4 bases from V and 2 bases from J, the junction contained 12 bases not matched to a gene. The CDR3 loop reads CATSNLTASGNTDTQYF. In DNA form, the CDR3 reads TGTGCCACCAGCAACCTGACGGCTAGCGGAAACACAGATACGCAGTATTTT.